Sequencing of this TCR beta chain was carried out in a study of cytomegalovirus exposure and HLA in healthy donors. Study-wide points: Overall, about 160 TCR beta chains were annotated as cytomegalovirus-associated. Reports described diagnosis of cytomegalovirus status by the classifier as highly specific and sensitive. Sequencing had likely introduced a cluster of highly shared sequence variants as an artifact.

The PCR was carried out with 60 Vbeta primers and 13 Jbeta primers. Using immunoSEQ multiplex PCR, the repertoire was profiled, and TCRdb retains in-frame clones only, with some absent. The sample holds about 190,000 clones, about four fifths seen once. Trimming stripped 7 bases from V and 1 base from J, with 14 bases between. In germline, CDR1 is SEHNR, CDR2 FQNEAQ (reference sequence). The length of the CDR3 is 15 residues. Worth noting for this clone: Its antigen remains unknown.

The chain recombines TRBV7-9 with TRBJ1-5; D is uncertain. Sequenced: PBMCs. The receptor comes from a boy between 10 and 17 years old in good health and CMV-seronegative. In DNA, the CDR3 is TGTGCCAGCATCGTACGGGATAGGAGCAATCAGCCCCAGCATTTT. This sequence encodes CASIVRDRSNQPQHF.